A selection of T cell receptor beta chains follows, all from one sample in a study of blood T cells in healthy people across ages. TCRdb re-called the 5' RACE reads with MiXCR, one entry per CDR3 protein. Of about 1.6 million distinct CDR3 sequences detected, around 35% appear once; the ten largest clones hold roughly 12%. Sequenced: blood. These receptors were obtained from a woman in her 30s in good health. CDR3s include the opening cysteine and the closing phenylalanine or tryptophan. D genes are given only for firm matches. Clone size is given for some rows only: seen once, a few or many times, or a class if the clone is expanded.

j_call | clone_size | v_call | d_call | cdr3_nt | cdr3_aa
TRBJ2-7 | few | TRBV28 | NA | TGTGCGAGCGGGACAAGGAATCTCGAGCAGTACTTC | CASGTRNLEQYF
TRBJ2-1 | few | TRBV6-2/TRBV6-3 | TRBD2 | TGTGCCAGCAGTTACGGGGCGGGGGGATCCTACAATGAGCAGTTCTTC | CASSYGAGGSYNEQFF
TRBJ1-1 | few | TRBV27 | NA | TGTGCCAGCACCCCTACGGAGGGAGAAAACACTGAAGCTTTCTTT | CASTPTEGENTEAFF
TRBJ2-6 | NA | TRBV6-4 | NA | TGTGCCAGCAGTGGCCAAAACCGGACCGATTACCTCTCTGGGGCCAACGTCCTGACTTTC | CASSGQNRTDYLSGANVLTF
TRBJ2-3 | NA | TRBV5-8 | TRBD1 | TGTGCCAGCAGCTTAGGGACAGATTCAGATACGCAGTATTTT | CASSLGTDSDTQYF
TRBJ2-7 | NA | TRBV6-1 | NA | TGTGCCAGCAGTGAACTCTACTACGAGCAGTACTTC | CASSELYYEQYF
TRBJ2-1 | NA | TRBV3-1 | TRBD2 | TGTGCCAGCAGCCAAGGGGTGACTAGCGGGGGGGAGCAGTTCTTC | CASSQGVTSGGEQFF
TRBJ2-5 | few | TRBV6-6 | NA | TGTGCCAGCAGTTACTCCCGGGGTGGAGGGGAGACCCAGTACTTC | CASSYSRGGGETQYF
TRBJ2-5 | NA | TRBV28 | TRBD2 | TGTGCCAGCAGTTTATGGCCTCTAGCGGGACAAGAGACCCAGTACTTC | CASSLWPLAGQETQYF
TRBJ1-5 | few | TRBV7-9 | TRBD1 | TGTGCCAGCAGCCAAGACAGGGAAGTGAATCAGCCCCAGCATTTT | CASSQDREVNQPQHF
TRBJ2-1 | many | TRBV11-1 | NA | TGTGCCAGCAGCTTACGAAAAGCCAGATTCTCCAATGAGCAGTTCTTC | CASSLRKARFSNEQFF
TRBJ2-3 | NA | TRBV20-1 | NA | TGCAGTGCTACCAGGCAGGGTTTGAGCACAGATACGCAGTATTTT | CSATRQGLSTDTQYF
TRBJ2-3 | NA | TRBV20-1 | NA | TGCAGTGCTAGAGACTCGAGGTCCGCAGATACGCAGTATTTT | CSARDSRSADTQYF
TRBJ2-5 | many | TRBV6-1 | NA | TGTGCCAGCAGTGGGGGGCCGACGGAGACCCAGTACTTC | CASSGGPTETQYF
TRBJ2-7 | NA | TRBV5-1 | TRBD1 | TGCGCCAGCAGCTTTATCCCCGGGACAGGGGATCACTACGAGCAGTACTTC | CASSFIPGTGDHYEQYF
TRBJ1-3 | few | TRBV4-1 | NA | TGCGCCAGCAGCCAGCCCCGGGGGCCCGGGAACACCATATATTTT | CASSQPRGPGNTIYF
TRBJ1-3 | NA | TRBV13 | NA | TGTGCCAGCAGCTTAGGAGACAGAGGGAACACCATATATTTT | CASSLGDRGNTIYF
TRBJ2-3 | once | TRBV6-4 | NA | TGTGCCAGCAGTGACTCTGGGTTAGATACGCAGTATTTT | CASSDSGLDTQYF
TRBJ1-2 | few | TRBV12-3/TRBV12-4 | TRBD1 | TGTGCCAGCAGTCCTGGGACAGGGTCGGGCTATGGCTACACCTTC | CASSPGTGSGYGYTF
TRBJ1-2 | NA | TRBV2 | NA | TGTGCCAGCGGGGGCGGAGTCCCCAGTAGGGGCTACACCTTC | CASGGGVPSRGYTF